This TCR beta chain comes out of a study of CD4 T cell repertoires in COVID-19. The germline V gene has CDR1 SGHRS and CDR2 YFSETQ. V was pared by 0 bases and J by 9 bases, with 6 bases of the junction left unmatched. The CDR3 covers 14 residues. Profiled with immunoSEQ multiplex PCR; TCRdb holds only in-frame clones, not every one. The sample yields more than 65,000 clones, roughly 80% seen once. No culture step preceded sequencing of the ex vivo isolated memory T cells. The input for sequencing was CD4+ T cells from peripheral blood, taken after recovery from COVID-19. The TCR comes from a human donor who had COVID-19. V and J are TRBV5-1 and TRBJ2-1, with 7 bases lining up with TRBD1. As DNA, the CDR3 is TGCGCCAGCAGCTTGGCAGGACAGGCCGCTGAGCAGTTCTTC. It is translated as CASSLAGQAAEQFF.